The sequence of this T cell receptor beta chain was determined in a study of metastatic and nonmetastatic thyroid tumors (dated by TCRdb to the early 2020s). Background on the whole study: Repertoires were compared across peripheral blood and tumor or nodule tissue samples from malignant and benign thyroid patients.

Library generation was performed with PCR. Sequenced on an Illumina HiSeq 4000. High-throughput sequencing was used to profile the CDR3 region of the TCR beta-chain in every patient. Regarding the original processing steps: Drawing on CDR3 differences between clinicopathological groups, the researchers built a classifier meant to tell apart patients with distant-metastatic papillary thyroid cancer. Repertoire diversity was assessed with the Shannon index, and tumor-blood repertoire similarity with the Morisita-Horn index. In-frame beta chains were kept once TCRdb had trimmed the public reads at Q25 with fastp and called clones with MiXCR. The V and J calls shown here were made by TCRdb, not taken from the authors' results. The sample includes 30,000 to 40,000 clones, with approximately 16% observed a single time. In total, the top ten clones hold about 20% of the sample. Study-level results and caveats: In both blood and tumor samples, TCR beta diversity was reported to be significantly higher in malignant tumors than in benign nodules.

Between the V and J ends, shortened by 1 base and 9 bases respectively, the junction contains 10 bases. The CDR3 starts with the cysteine, ends with the phenylalanine, and has 13 residues. The CDR3 DNA has 39 bases and is translated from base 1. The germline V gene encodes CDR1 MNHNS and CDR2 SASEGT. No patient had received any treatment before thyroid surgery. The study retrospectively analysed patient clinical samples collected from about 2012 to 2019 using T-cell receptor beta sequencing. This clone was seen at least ten times. What this receptor recognizes is not known. No base quality values were provided; no much bigger clone lies one nucleotide off.

The chain links TRBV6-1 with TRBJ1-5; the D gene is not confidently resolved. The sequenced material came from blood. This TCR was sampled from a male donor with papillary thyroid cancer or a benign thyroid nodule (not recorded which). Some clones in this sample may be carry-over from other donors' samples. The CDR3 corresponds to CASSEGSQRPQHF. The nucleotide sequence reads TGTGCCAGCAGTGAAGGTTCTCAGAGGCCCCAGCATTTT.